In this sample, the clone carrying this T cell receptor beta chain turned up a few times. CDR1 and CDR2 (germline): SGDLS, YYNGEE. Trimming removed 2 bases at V and 0 bases at J, with 4 bases between. The CDR3 runs to 13 residues. The data stem from a study of T cell responses to AZD1222 COVID-19 vaccine. Assay used: immunoSEQ multiplex PCR; TCRdb lists only in-frame clones, some missing. The table lists about 140,000 clones, roughly 92% of them singletons. The chain combines TRBV9 with TRBJ2-3; D gene ambiguous. The sequence came from an adult in good health. The source material was peripheral blood, sampled on day 0 of AZD1222 vaccination. The CDR3 region has the DNA TGTGCCAGCAGCGTTCTAAGCACAGATACGCAGTATTTT. This codes for CASSVLSTDTQYF.